This T cell receptor beta chain was found in a study of response to subunit inactivated influenza vaccine (dated by TCRdb to the late 2010s). With respect to the entire study: The study used deep quantitative T cell receptor repertoire profiling to track responses to a trivalent subunit inactivated influenza vaccine.

The paper's findings and limits, for the study overall: According to the authors, only a limited number of new T cells may be recruited by each seasonal influenza vaccination.

This clonotype turned up a few times. Its antigen is still unknown. No per-base quality is available; no much larger clone lies one base away. The library relied on RT-PCR. The reads were generated on an Illumina HiSeq 2500. TCRdb reprocessing: public reads trimmed at Q25 with fastp, clones called with MiXCR, in-frame beta chains kept. One record per CDR3 amino acid sequence lists the most common genes and DNA. The sample table lists 300,000 to 350,000 distinct CDR3 sequences, approximately 23% of them with a count of one. 9% to 12% of the sample belongs to the ten largest clones. V sheds 5 bases and J sheds 8 bases, leaving 15 bases between their ends. The cysteine opens and the phenylalanine closes a CDR3 of 13 amino acids. Only CDR3 DNA remains: 39 bases, in frame from the first base. Taken from the germline V gene (reference sequence), the CDR1 and CDR2 loops are MNHEY and SMNVEV.

The origin of this receptor is a man aged 45 to 75 who received an inactivated influenza vaccine. Donor details come from another sample of the same person, matched by shared clones. This specimen was PBMCs from blood, taken about 20 months after vaccination. The rearrangement combines TRBV27 with TRBJ1-2, with the D segment identity uncertain. The DNA reads as follows: TGTGCCAGCAGTCTCCCGGGTGGGCGAGGCTACACCTTC. Its protein reads: CASSLPGGRGYTF.